This T cell receptor (beta chain) originates from a study of cytomegalovirus exposure and HLA in healthy donors. The V gene end was trimmed by 5 bases and the J gene end by 1 base; junction bases not matched to a gene: 10. Per germline, CDR1 MNHEY and CDR2 SMNVEV (reference sequence). The CDR3 consists of 17 residues. PCR involved 60 Vbeta and 13 Jbeta primers. Using immunoSEQ multiplex PCR, the repertoire was profiled, and TCRdb retains in-frame clones only, with some absent. This sample's table has about 140,000 clones. The source material was PBMCs. The V call is TRBV27, the J call TRBJ2-2; 7 positions agree with TRBD2. This sequence was found in a middle-aged man in good health and CMV-seronegative. The CDR3 spells CASSPLVVAGNTGELFF. In DNA, the CDR3 is TGTGCCAGCAGTCCACTCGTGGTAGCGGGGAACACCGGGGAGCTGTTTTTT.